A selection of T cell receptor beta chains follows, all from one sample in a study of cytomegalovirus exposure and HLA in healthy donors. The method was immunoSEQ multiplex PCR; TCRdb's version includes in-frame clones alone and lacks a portion of them. Of roughly 56,000 clones in the sample, approximately 85% were seen once. The specimen was PBMCs. The receptors here all came from a boy younger than 18 in good health and CMV-seropositive. Both conserved end residues are part of each CDR3. D genes are given only for firm matches. Only part of the rows carry a size: once, few, many, or a class if the clone is expanded.

clone_size | j_call | d_call | v_call | cdr3_nt | cdr3_aa
NA | TRBJ2-7 | TRBD1 | TRBV19 | TGTGCCAGTAGCCCCTCAGGGGGTCGAGACGAGCAGTACTTC | CASSPSGGRDEQYF
once | TRBJ2-5 | TRBD2 | TRBV11-2 | TGTGCCAGCAGCTTAGATGCCGGGGGGGGCTACCCCCAGACCCAGTACTTC | CASSLDAGGGYPQTQYF
NA | TRBJ2-5 | NA | TRBV6-1 | TGTGCCAGCAGTCGGCTTGGGCGGGTAAAAGAGACCCAGTACTTC | CASSRLGRVKETQYF
few | TRBJ1-6 | NA | TRBV2 | TGTGCCAGCAGCGAAACAGGGTATTCACCCCTCCACTTT | CASSETGYSPLHF
once | TRBJ2-5 | NA | TRBV6-1 | TGTGCCAGCAGGAGGGACAATTCGCAAGAGACCCAGTACTTC | CASRRDNSQETQYF
NA | TRBJ1-2 | NA | TRBV25-1 | TGTGCCAGCAGTGGTGGCCGTGGAGCTAACTATGGCTACACCTTC | CASSGGRGANYGYTF
NA | TRBJ2-7 | TRBD2 | TRBV6-1 | TGTGCCAGCGGTGATTGGTCTAGCGGCCTAACTTTCTCCTACGAGCAGTACTTC | CASGDWSSGLTFSYEQYF
NA | TRBJ1-4 | TRBD1 | TRBV19 | TGTGCCAGTAGTTGGACGACACGGACAGGCGAAAAACTGTTTTTT | CASSWTTRTGEKLFF
NA | TRBJ1-1 | NA | TRBV9 | TGTGCCAGCAGCGCCCCGACAGGAGGGAACACTGAAGCTTTCTTT | CASSAPTGGNTEAFF
NA | TRBJ2-7 | TRBD1 | TRBV5-1 | TGCGCCAGCAGCCCGGGGACAGGGCAAACTTACGAGCAGTACTTC | CASSPGTGQTYEQYF
NA | TRBJ2-2 | NA | TRBV6-5 | TGTGCCAGCGCGCTACGCAACACCGGGGAGCTGTTTTTT | CASALRNTGELFF
NA | TRBJ1-3 | NA | TRBV4-1 | TGCGCCAGCAGCCCCCTACCCCGGGACACCATATATTTT | CASSPLPRDTIYF
NA | TRBJ2-5 | NA | TRBV19 | TGTGCCAGTGCGGAGGTAGGGGAGACCCAGTACTTC | CASAEVGETQYF
NA | TRBJ2-3 | TRBD2 | TRBV6-6 | TGTGCCAGCAGTTACCGGCGGGAGAGTACGCAGTATTTT | CASSYRRESTQYF
once | TRBJ2-7 | TRBD2 | TRBV28 | TGTGCCAGCGGCATAGGCGGGGGGGCCTACGAGCAGTACTTC | CASGIGGGAYEQYF
few | TRBJ1-5 | TRBD1 | TRBV6-1 | TGTGCCAGCAGTGACGGGACAGGGTATCAGCCCCAGCATTTT | CASSDGTGYQPQHF
NA | TRBJ1-4 | NA | TRBV10-3 | TGTGCCATCAGTGAGTCGGGCATAGAGAAACTGTTTTTT | CAISESGIEKLFF
NA | TRBJ2-7 | NA | TRBV7-8 | TGTGCCAGCAGCTTAGCGGAATATACCTGGGGGGACTACGAGCAGTACTTC | CASSLAEYTWGDYEQYF
once | TRBJ2-7 | TRBD1 | TRBV5-1 | TGCGCCAGCAGTTCGGGACAGGGTGGCGAGCAGTACTTC | CASSSGQGGEQYF
NA | TRBJ2-3 | TRBD2 | TRBV27 | TGTGCCAGCAGTTTAACACTAACTAATAGCGGGGGGGCCTGGGATACGCAGTATTTT | CASSLTLTNSGGAWDTQYF
NA | TRBJ1-5 | NA | TRBV7-8 | TGTGCCAGCAGCTTTAATCGACTTAGCAATCAGCCCCAGCATTTT | CASSFNRLSNQPQHF
NA | TRBJ2-7 | NA | TRBV9 | TGTGCCAGCAGCCCTACCGAAGCCTACGAGCAGTACTTC | CASSPTEAYEQYF
NA | TRBJ2-3 | TRBD1 | TRBV6-4 | TGTGCCAGCAGTGACGGGACAGGGGGCACAGATACGCAGTATTTT | CASSDGTGGTDTQYF
NA | TRBJ2-7 | NA | TRBV2 | TGTGCCAGCAGATCAGGGAAGCAGTACTTC | CASRSGKQYF
NA | TRBJ2-7 | TRBD1 | TRBV10-1 | TGCGCCAGTGGGGAGGACAGGGACTTCTACGAGCAGTACTTC | CASGEDRDFYEQYF
NA | TRBJ2-1 | TRBD1 | TRBV19 | TGTGCCAGTAGTAAACCCCTCGGGACAGGGAGGGTGGAACCTAATGAGCAGTTCTTC | CASSKPLGTGRVEPNEQFF
NA | TRBJ2-7 | TRBD1 | TRBV11-2 | TGTGCCAGCAGCTCTTTTAAGGACAGGGGGGTATACGAGCAGTACTTC | CASSSFKDRGVYEQYF
few | TRBJ1-1 | TRBD1 | TRBV7-9 | TGTGCCAGCAGCTTACGGACAGGGGACGAAGCTTTCTTT | CASSLRTGDEAFF
few | TRBJ1-3 | NA | TRBV6-6 | TGTGCCAGCAGTTACCCAGACATACCTGGAAACACCATATATTTT | CASSYPDIPGNTIYF
NA | TRBJ1-3 | TRBD1 | TRBV5-1 | TGCGCCAGCAGCTCGATGACAGGGAAGGCTGGAAACACCATATATTTT | CASSSMTGKAGNTIYF
once | TRBJ1-1 | NA | TRBV5-1 | TGCGCCAGCACCAAGGGCGGGCGGGAAGAAGCTTTCTTT | CASTKGGREEAFF
NA | TRBJ2-1 | NA | TRBV5-4 | TGTGCCAGCAACATTGGGTCAGGGGAAGAGCAGTTCTTC | CASNIGSGEEQFF
NA | TRBJ2-7 | NA | TRBV5-4 | TGTGCCAGCAGCCCGGGGTCAGCCTACGAGCAGTACTTC | CASSPGSAYEQYF
few | TRBJ2-1 | TRBD1 | TRBV6-1 | TGTGCCAGCAGTGAAATTGCGGGACAGGGCGGCAATGAGCAGTTCTTC | CASSEIAGQGGNEQFF
NA | TRBJ2-7 | TRBD1 | TRBV28 | TGTGCCAGCAGGACAGGGCCTTCCTACGAGCAGTACTTC | CASRTGPSYEQYF
NA | TRBJ2-1 | TRBD2 | TRBV7-3 | TGTGCCAGCAGCTTAGTAATCGCGGGGGGGATCTACAATGAGCAGTTCTTC | CASSLVIAGGIYNEQFF
NA | TRBJ2-7 | NA | TRBV10-2 | TGCGCCAGCAGTGAGGGTCGGGTGTCAATCTACGAGCAGTACTTC | CASSEGRVSIYEQYF
NA | TRBJ2-7 | TRBD2 | TRBV27 | TGTGCCAGCAGTTTGGGGACTAGCGGCTCCTACGAGCAGTACTTC | CASSLGTSGSYEQYF
NA | TRBJ2-7 | NA | TRBV29-1 | TGCAGCGCCCGACATGAGTCCTACGAGCAGTACTTC | CSARHESYEQYF
NA | TRBJ1-1 | NA | TRBV4-1 | TGCGCCAGCAGCCAAGAAGCGGGACTCACTGAAGCTTTCTTT | CASSQEAGLTEAFF
NA | TRBJ1-2 | NA | TRBV7-8 | TGTGCCAGCAGCTCAAATCCTCAGCGACTCTATGGCTACACCTTC | CASSSNPQRLYGYTF
NA | TRBJ1-1 | NA | TRBV27 | TGTGCCAGCAGTTCGGTTCCCTTTCCGGGACTCACGAACACTGAAGCTTTCTTT | CASSSVPFPGLTNTEAFF
NA | TRBJ1-1 | NA | TRBV5-1 | TGCGCCAGCAGCGCAACAGGTTCCACCAACACTGAAGCTTTCTTT | CASSATGSTNTEAFF
NA | TRBJ2-7 | NA | TRBV15 | TGTGCCACCAGCAGTAGCCAATTAAGCGAGCAGTACTTC | CATSSSQLSEQYF
NA | TRBJ1-1 | NA | TRBV5-5 | TGTGCCAGCAGCCAGAGGGGGGGCGTGGTAGAGTCTGAAGCTTTCTTT | CASSQRGGVVESEAFF
NA | TRBJ2-5 | NA | TRBV18 | TGTGCCAGCTCGAGGAGTGAAATAGAGACCCAGTACTTC | CASSRSEIETQYF
NA | TRBJ1-5 | NA | TRBV4-1 | TGCGCCAGCAGCCAAGGGGCAACCAATCAGCCCCAGCATTTT | CASSQGATNQPQHF
once | TRBJ2-3 | TRBD1 | TRBV4-1 | TGCGCCAGCAGCCAGCCCGGACAGGGGGATACGCAGTATTTT | CASSQPGQGDTQYF
NA | TRBJ1-1 | NA | TRBV11-3 | TGTGCCAGCAGCTTGGGACACAACACTGAAGCTTTCTTT | CASSLGHNTEAFF
NA | TRBJ1-4 | TRBD1 | TRBV18 | TGTGCCAGCTCACCACGACAGGGGGTTGAAAAACTGTTTTTT | CASSPRQGVEKLFF
NA | TRBJ1-2 | NA | TRBV6-1 | TGTGCCAGCAGTGAGAGGGCGGAGGGCTACACCTTC | CASSERAEGYTF
NA | TRBJ1-4 | NA | TRBV7-9 | TGTGCCAGCAGCTTACGGAGAGAAAATGAAAAACTGTTTTTT | CASSLRRENEKLFF
NA | TRBJ1-6 | NA | TRBV6-5 | TGTGCCAGCGGGAAGGGCACACAAAAGGGGACCCTCCACTTT | CASGKGTQKGTLHF
NA | TRBJ2-3 | TRBD1 | TRBV27 | TGTGCCAGCAGTACCCGGGACAGGGCTCTAGATACGCAGTATTTT | CASSTRDRALDTQYF